This T cell receptor (beta chain) was retrieved from a study of blood T cell repertoires in COVID-19. For the study at large: Acute and convalescent COVID-19 samples came from the United States, Italy and Spain. The analysed material was cDNA or gDNA that came from T cells, B-cell-depleted T cells, or PBMCs.

How the authors handled the data: Estimated nucleated cell counts came from reference gene primer amplification. The data were produced by immunoSEQ multiplex PCR, yet TCRdb's version contains in-frame clones alone and is incomplete. The V and J calls and clone size are taken from that table; D and trimming were inferred from the DNA. The table lists 270,000 or so clones, 83% of them singletons. The CDR3 runs 12 residues. Between the trimmed V and J ends, which lost 5 bases and 3 bases, there was a span of 7 bases. Material: peripheral blood. V gene TRBV12-3 or TRBV12-4 combines with J gene TRBJ1-1; D is undetermined. The TCR originated in a woman aged 45-60 years who had recovered from COVID-19. The CDR3 sequence: CASSNLDTEAFF. The DNA for the CDR3 is TGTGCCAGCAGTAACTTGGACACTGAAGCTTTCTTT.